One T cell receptor (beta chain) is described in this entry. The antigen remains undetermined. V shed 6 bases and J 8 bases; nucleotides not matched to a gene: 7. There are 13 residues in the CDR3. Looked up from germline, CDR1 is MNHNY and CDR2 is SVGAGI (reference sequence). The sample is drawn from a study of blood T cells in healthy people across ages. The wider study: Using template switching, researchers captured about one barcoded beta molecule for each two T cells. The study, taken as a whole, reports: More naive CD4+ cells and higher diversity were found in long-lived than in aged donors.

PCR was performed a second time for about 6 to 12 cycles using a sample-barcoded 5' primer and a J-beta primer mix. A template-switch adaptor with 12 random nucleotides tagged each cDNA molecule. Each CDR3 protein gets one entry after TCRdb re-called the 5' RACE reads with MiXCR. The sample carries about 1.8 million distinct CDR3 sequences, roughly 49% recorded once. Healthy individuals of Caucasian origin from Russia, aged about 6 to 100, served as donors. The receptor was derived from a woman between 40 and 55 years old in good health. The V gene is TRBV6-6, the J gene TRBJ2-1, with 7 bases aligning to TRBD2. Sequences were obtained from blood. The CDR3 nucleotides are TGTGCCAGCAGGTTGGGGGGGGTCGATGAGCAGTTCTTC. It specifies CASRLGGVDEQFF.